This T cell receptor beta chain appears in the sequencing data of a study of T-cell reconstitution after alpha-beta-depleted transplantation in children. To note about this clonotype: Its antigen is unidentified.

Regarding the study as a whole: T cells produced anew were the main source of T-cell counts and diversity one year after transplant. Some patients' high day-60 TCRbeta diversity was traced to surviving recipient T cells and thymic progenitors.

As it was prepared, the TCRbeta library received unique molecular identifiers. In TCRdb, the PCR reads were re-called with MiXCR into one record per CDR3 protein. The sample lists 350,000 to 500,000 distinct CDR3 sequences; approximately 41% were seen once. Germline CDR1 reads SGDLS; CDR2 reads YYNGEE. With 0 bases removed from V and 6 bases from J, the gap between germline ends came to 13 bases. CDR3 size: 14 residues. Material: PBMCs, obtained before TCRalphabeta/CD19-depleted stem cell transplant. This sequence was found in a girl aged 2 to 10 with aplastic anemia, due to receive a stem cell transplant. V is TRBV9 and J is TRBJ2-7, with D perhaps TRBD1 or TRBD2 (5 bases each). DNA for the CDR3: TGTGCCAGCAGCGTAGTCGGCTCTGGGGGCGAGCAGTACTTC. Protein: CASSVVGSGGEQYF.